This T cell receptor (beta chain) is drawn from a study of T cells in Graves' hyperthyroidism and ophthalmopathy. Trimming cost V 5 bases and J 5 bases; bases outside gene matches: 9. The V gene's germline CDR1 is SGHAT and CDR2 FQNNGV. The CDR3 covers 16 residues. The TCR beta CDR3 regions underwent amplification using RNA transcripts as the source. First-round RT-PCR with HTBI primers amplified the TCR CDR3 region. TCRdb redid the calling of the multiplex PCR reads with MiXCR, one entry per CDR3 protein. In the table there are some 400,000 distinct CDR3 sequences, about 15% of which are singletons. This clonotype has only a few counts.

The V gene is TRBV11-2, the J gene TRBJ2-2, with TRBD1 matching over 9 bases. The TCR sequence derives from an older woman with Graves' hyperthyroidism. Material: blood. In DNA form, the CDR3 reads TGTGCCAGCAGCCCTTGGACAGGGGTCCTTACCGGGGAGCTGTTTTTT. Translating it yields CASSPWTGVLTGELFF. The entire variable domain, with the rest obtained from reference TRBV11-2 and TRBJ2-2, is as follows: EAGVAQSPRYKIIEKRQSVAFWCNPISGHATLYWYQQILGQGPKLLIQFQNNGVVDDSQLPKDRFSAERLKGVDSTLKIQPAKLEDSAVYLCASSPWTGVLTGELFFGEGSRLTVL.